This T cell receptor (beta chain) is from a study of tissue T cells after allogeneic stem cell transplantation. This clone counts as medium-sized (0.01 to 0.1%). Germline and genes: mouse. The CDR3 end falls 1 residue outside the read, so it is completed with the germline J gene. Measured with immunoSEQ multiplex PCR; TCRdb has only the in-frame clones, and not every one. The table shows roughly 9,500 clones, with 45% occurring only once. The time point was: mouse harvest day 7 after allogeneic transplant. The graft held 10^6 splenic CD5+ T cells and 10^7 T-cell-depleted bone marrow cells. Tissues came from B6→BALB/c major-mismatch GVHD mice at day 7 or 14. The CDR3 is made up of 12 amino acids. Germline-derived CDR1 and CDR2 are KGHTA and FQNQQP.

The chain recombines TRBV23 with TRBJ2-7; the D call TRBD1 from the table was never checked on the DNA. This TCR was sampled from a female BALB/c mouse given C57BL/6 T cells with graft-versus-host disease after an allogeneic hematopoietic cell transplant. Specimen: gut tissue. The CDR3 sequence is CSSSQEGAEQYF. CDR3 bases read: TGCTCCAGCAGTCAAGAGGGGGCTGAACAGTAC.